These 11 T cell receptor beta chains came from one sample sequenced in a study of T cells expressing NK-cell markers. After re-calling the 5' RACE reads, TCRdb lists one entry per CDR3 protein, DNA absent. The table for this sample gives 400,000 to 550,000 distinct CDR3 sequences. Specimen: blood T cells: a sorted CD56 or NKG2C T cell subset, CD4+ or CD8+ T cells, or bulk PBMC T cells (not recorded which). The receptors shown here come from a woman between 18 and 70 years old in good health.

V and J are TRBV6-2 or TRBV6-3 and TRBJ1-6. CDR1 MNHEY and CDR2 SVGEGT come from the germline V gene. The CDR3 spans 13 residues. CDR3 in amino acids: CASSLQSNSPLHF.

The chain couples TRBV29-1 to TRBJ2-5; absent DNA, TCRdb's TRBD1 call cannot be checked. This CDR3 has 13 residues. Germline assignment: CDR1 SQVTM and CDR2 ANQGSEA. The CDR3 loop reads CSVDGRGQETQYF.

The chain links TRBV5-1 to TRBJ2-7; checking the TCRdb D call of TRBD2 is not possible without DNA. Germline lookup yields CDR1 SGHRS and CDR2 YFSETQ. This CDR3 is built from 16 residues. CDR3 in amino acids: CASSLGLAGGFLEQYF.

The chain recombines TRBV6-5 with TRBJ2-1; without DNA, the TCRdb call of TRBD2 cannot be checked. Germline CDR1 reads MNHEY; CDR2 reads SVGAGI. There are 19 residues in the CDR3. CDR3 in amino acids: CASSYSHGTREGTRDEQFF.

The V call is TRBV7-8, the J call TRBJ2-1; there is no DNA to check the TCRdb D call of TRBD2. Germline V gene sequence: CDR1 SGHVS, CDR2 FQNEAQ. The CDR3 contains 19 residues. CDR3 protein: CASSLASIIAGEVNNEQFF. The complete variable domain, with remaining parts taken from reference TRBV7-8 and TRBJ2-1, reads GAGVSQSPRYKVAKRGQDVALRCDPISGHVSLFWYQQALGQGPEFLTYFQNEAQLDKSGLPSDRFFAERPEGSVSTLKIQRTQQEDSAVYLCASSLASIIAGEVNNEQFFGPGTRLTVL.

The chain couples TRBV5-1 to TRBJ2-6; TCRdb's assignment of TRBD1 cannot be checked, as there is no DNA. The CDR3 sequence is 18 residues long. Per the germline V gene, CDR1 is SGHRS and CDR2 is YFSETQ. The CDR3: CASSLRTGGRGGANVLTF.

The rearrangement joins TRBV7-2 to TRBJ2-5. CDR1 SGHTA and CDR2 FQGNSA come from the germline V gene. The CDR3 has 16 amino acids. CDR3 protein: CASSLGSAGLQETQYF.

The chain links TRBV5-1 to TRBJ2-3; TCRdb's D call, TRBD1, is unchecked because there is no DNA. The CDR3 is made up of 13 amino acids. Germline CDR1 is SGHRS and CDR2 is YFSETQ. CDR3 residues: CASSLGTRDTQYF.

The chain's CDR3 is CASSWQRVAVGETQYF. This sequence joins TRBV7-2 and TRBJ2-5; the D gene TCRdb calls, TRBD2, cannot be checked with no DNA. The CDR3 has 16 residues. Germline values: CDR1 SGHTA, CDR2 FQGNSA.

CDR3 region: CATSLTGYTEAFF. The chain has TRBV15 and TRBJ1-1. CDR1 is LNHNV and CDR2 is YYDKDF in the germline V gene (reference sequence). This CDR3 comprises 13 residues.

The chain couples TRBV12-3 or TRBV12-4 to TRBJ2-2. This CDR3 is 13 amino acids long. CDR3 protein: CATTSLHTGELFF.